Sequencing of this TCR beta chain was carried out in a study of blood T cell repertoires in COVID-19. Study overall: COVID-19 samples collected from the United States, Italy and Spain covered acute and convalescent phases. Sample material is recorded as cDNA or gDNA derived from T cells, B-cell-depleted T cells, or PBMCs.

Original methodology: Amplifying reference gene primers gave estimates of nucleated cell counts. Clones were read by immunoSEQ multiplex PCR, and TCRdb kept only the in-frame ones, dropping some. For V, J and clone size, that table is used; D and trimming come from the DNA. The profile shows approximately 120,000 clones, approximately 82% of them singletons. The CDR3 has 14 residues. The V end was cut by 6 bases, the J end by 0 bases, with 8 bases between. Germline CDR1 reads SEHNR; CDR2 reads FQNEAQ (reference sequence). The TCR originated in a woman aged 80 or older with active or convalescent COVID-19. The chain joins TRBV7-9 to TRBJ2-2, with unresolved D. Sequencing was done on a sample of peripheral blood. CDR3 residues: CASRTSTNTGELFF. CDR3 DNA: TGTGCCAGCAGAACATCCACGAACACCGGGGAGCTGTTTTTT.